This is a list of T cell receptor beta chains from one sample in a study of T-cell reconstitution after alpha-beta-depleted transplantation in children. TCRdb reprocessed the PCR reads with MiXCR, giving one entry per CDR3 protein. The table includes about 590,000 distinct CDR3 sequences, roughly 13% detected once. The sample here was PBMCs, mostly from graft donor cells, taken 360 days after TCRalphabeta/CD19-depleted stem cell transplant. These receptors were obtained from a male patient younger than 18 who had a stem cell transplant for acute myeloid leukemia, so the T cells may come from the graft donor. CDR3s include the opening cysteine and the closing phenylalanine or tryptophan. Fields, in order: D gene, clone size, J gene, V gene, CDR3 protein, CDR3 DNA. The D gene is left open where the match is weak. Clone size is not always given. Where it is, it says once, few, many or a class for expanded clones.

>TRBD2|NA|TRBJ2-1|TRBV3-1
CASTQLIREGSDEQFF
TGTGCCTCCACCCAGCTGATTCGGGAGGGATCGGATGAGCAGTTCTTC
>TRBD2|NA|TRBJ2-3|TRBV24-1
CATSDPGTSGITDTQYF
TGTGCCACCAGTGACCCCGGGACTAGCGGGATTACAGATACGCAGTATTTT
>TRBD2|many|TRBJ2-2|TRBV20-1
CSAREGTGLANTGELFF
TGCAGTGCTAGAGAGGGGACGGGACTAGCGAACACCGGGGAGCTGTTTTTT
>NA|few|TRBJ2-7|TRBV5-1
CASSLASGAYEQYF
TGCGCCAGCAGCTTGGCCTCGGGGGCCTACGAGCAGTACTTC
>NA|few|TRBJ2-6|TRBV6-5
CASSYPSGPGANVLTF
TGTGCCAGCAGTTACCCCTCAGGGCCTGGGGCCAACGTCCTGACTTTC
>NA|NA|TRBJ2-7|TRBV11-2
CASSRRDSHRGGTYEQYF
TGTGCCAGCAGCCGCCGGGACAGTCATCGAGGGGGGACCTACGAGCAGTACTTC
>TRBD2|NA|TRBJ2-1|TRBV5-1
CASSLVLAGARNEQFF
TGCGCCAGCAGCTTGGTTCTAGCGGGAGCGCGGAATGAGCAGTTCTTC
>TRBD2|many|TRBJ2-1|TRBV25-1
CASSELNLAGSYNEQFF
TGTGCCAGCAGTGAATTGAACCTAGCGGGATCCTACAATGAGCAGTTCTTC
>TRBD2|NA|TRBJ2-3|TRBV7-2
CASSLALTAGERQYF
TGTGCCAGCAGCTTAGCTCTCACAGCGGGAGAAAGGCAGTATTTT
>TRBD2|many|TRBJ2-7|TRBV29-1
CSAYSGRHSTYEQYF
TGCAGCGCCTATAGCGGGAGGCACTCCACCTACGAGCAGTACTTC
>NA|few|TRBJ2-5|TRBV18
CASSPPSVVMETQYF
TGTGCCAGCTCACCACCCAGCGTAGTTATGGAGACCCAGTACTTC
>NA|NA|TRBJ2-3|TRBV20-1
CSALRSADTQYF
TGCAGTGCTCTCCGATCTGCGGATACGCAGTATTTT
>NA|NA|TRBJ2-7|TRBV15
CATSRDVWRTISYEQYF
TGTGCCACCAGCAGAGATGTTTGGCGAACGATCTCCTACGAGCAGTACTTC
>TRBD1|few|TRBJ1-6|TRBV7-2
CASSPGTGEGSPLHF
TGTGCCAGCAGCCCCGGGACAGGGGAAGGTTCACCCCTCCACTTT
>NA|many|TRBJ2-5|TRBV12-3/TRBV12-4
CASSFGPGGF
TGTGCCAGCAGTTTCGGGCCCGGAGGCTTC
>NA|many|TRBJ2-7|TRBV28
CASSLWGEFEQYF
TGTGCCAGCAGTTTATGGGGGGAGTTCGAGCAGTACTTC
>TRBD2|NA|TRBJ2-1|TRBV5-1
CASSTTSGAYNEQFF
TGCGCCAGCAGCACAACTAGCGGAGCTTACAATGAGCAGTTCTTC
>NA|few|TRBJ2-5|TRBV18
CASSPLVGETQYF
TGTGCCAGCTCACCACTTGTAGGAGAGACCCAGTACTTC
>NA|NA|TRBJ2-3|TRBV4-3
CASSPGGPLSTDTQYF
TGCGCCAGCAGCCCCGGAGGCCCGTTGAGCACAGATACGCAGTATTTT
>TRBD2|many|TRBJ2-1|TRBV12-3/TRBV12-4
CASSSPGTSGYNEQFF
TGTGCCAGCAGCTCTCCCGGGACTAGCGGATACAATGAGCAGTTCTTC
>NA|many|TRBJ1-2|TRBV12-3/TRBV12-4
CASGFDDYGYTF
TGTGCCAGCGGCTTTGACGACTATGGCTACACCTTC
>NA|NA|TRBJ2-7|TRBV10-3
CAIREGIIYEQYF
TGTGCCATCAGGGAGGGAATTATTTACGAGCAGTACTTC
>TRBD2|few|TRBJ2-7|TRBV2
CANARGIGYEQYF
TGTGCCAACGCGCGGGGGATTGGCTACGAGCAGTACTTC
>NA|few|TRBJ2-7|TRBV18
CASSQLDSLSYEQYF
TGTGCCAGCTCACAGCTAGACTCACTTTCCTACGAGCAGTACTTC
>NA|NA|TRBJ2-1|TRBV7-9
CASSTLAGVNEQFF
TGTGCCAGCAGCACCTTAGCCGGGGTCAATGAGCAGTTCTTC
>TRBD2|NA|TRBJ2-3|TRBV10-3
CAITSGRATDTQYF
TGTGCCATCACAAGCGGGAGGGCCACAGATACGCAGTATTTT
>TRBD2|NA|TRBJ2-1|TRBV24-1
CATSDFLPSGANNEQFF
TGTGCCACCAGTGATTTTCTTCCTAGCGGGGCTAACAATGAGCAGTTCTTC
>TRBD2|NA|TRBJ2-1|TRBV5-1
CASSREGGSYNEQFF
TGCGCCAGCAGCCGGGAGGGCGGTTCCTACAATGAGCAGTTCTTC
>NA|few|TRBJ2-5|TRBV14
CASSQDIHWRLQETQYF
TGTGCCAGCAGCCAAGACATTCATTGGCGGCTCCAAGAGACCCAGTACTTC
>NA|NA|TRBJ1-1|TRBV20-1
CSARRIHTEAFF
TGCAGTGCTAGACGCATACACACTGAAGCTTTCTTT
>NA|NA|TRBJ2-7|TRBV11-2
CASSLGVAPRDEQYF
TGTGCCAGCAGCTTAGGGGTAGCGCCTCGGGACGAGCAGTACTTC
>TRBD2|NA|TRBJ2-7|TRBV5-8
CASNPGGLAGLSYEQYF
TGTGCCAGCAACCCCGGGGGACTAGCGGGGCTCTCCTACGAGCAGTACTTC